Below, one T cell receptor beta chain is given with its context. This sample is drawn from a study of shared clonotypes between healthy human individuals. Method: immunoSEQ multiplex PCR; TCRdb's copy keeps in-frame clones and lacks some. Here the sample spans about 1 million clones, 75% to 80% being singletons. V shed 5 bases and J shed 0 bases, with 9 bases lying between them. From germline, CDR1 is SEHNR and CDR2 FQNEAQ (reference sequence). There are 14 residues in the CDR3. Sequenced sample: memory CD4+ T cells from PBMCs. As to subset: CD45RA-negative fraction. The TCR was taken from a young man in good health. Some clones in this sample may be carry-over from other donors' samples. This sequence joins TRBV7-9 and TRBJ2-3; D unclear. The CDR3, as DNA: TGTGCCAGCAGCGGCTTCCTTAGCACAGATACGCAGTATTTT. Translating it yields CASSGFLSTDTQYF. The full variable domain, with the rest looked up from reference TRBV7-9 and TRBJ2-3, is DTGVSQNPRHKITKRGQNVTFRCDPISEHNRLYWYRQTLGQGPEFLTYFQNEAQLEKSRLLSDRFSAERPKGSFSTLEIQRTEQGDSAMYLCASSGFLSTDTQYFGPGTRLTVL.